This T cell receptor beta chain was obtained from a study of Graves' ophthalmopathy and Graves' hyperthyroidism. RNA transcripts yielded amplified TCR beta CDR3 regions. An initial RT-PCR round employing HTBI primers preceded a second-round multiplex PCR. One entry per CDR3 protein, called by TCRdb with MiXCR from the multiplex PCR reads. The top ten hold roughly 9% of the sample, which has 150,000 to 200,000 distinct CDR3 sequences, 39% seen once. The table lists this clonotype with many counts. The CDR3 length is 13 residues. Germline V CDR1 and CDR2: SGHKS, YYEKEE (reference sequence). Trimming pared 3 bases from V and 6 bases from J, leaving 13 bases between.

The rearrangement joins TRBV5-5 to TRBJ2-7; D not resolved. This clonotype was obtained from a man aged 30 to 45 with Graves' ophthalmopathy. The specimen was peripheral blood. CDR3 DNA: TGTGCCAGCAGCTCGGCAGTGGGTACCGAGCAGTACTTC. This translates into CASSSAVGTEQYF.